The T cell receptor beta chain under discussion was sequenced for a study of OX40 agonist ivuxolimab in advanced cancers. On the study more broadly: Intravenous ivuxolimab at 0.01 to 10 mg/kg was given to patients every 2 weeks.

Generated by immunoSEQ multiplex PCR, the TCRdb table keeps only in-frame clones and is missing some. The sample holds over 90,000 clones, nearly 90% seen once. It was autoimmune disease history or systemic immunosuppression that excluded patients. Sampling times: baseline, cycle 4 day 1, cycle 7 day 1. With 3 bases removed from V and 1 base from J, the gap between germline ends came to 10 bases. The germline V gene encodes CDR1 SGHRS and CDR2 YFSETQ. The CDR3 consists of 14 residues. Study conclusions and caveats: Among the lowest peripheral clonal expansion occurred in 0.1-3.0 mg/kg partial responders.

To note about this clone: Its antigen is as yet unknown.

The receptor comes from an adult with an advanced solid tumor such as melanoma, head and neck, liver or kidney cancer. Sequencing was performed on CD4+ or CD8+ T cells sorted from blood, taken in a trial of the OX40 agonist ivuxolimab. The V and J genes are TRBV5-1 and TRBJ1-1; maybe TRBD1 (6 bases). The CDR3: CASSYGTKNTEAFF. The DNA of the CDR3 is TGCGCCAGCAGCTATGGGACAAAGAACACTGAAGCTTTCTTT.